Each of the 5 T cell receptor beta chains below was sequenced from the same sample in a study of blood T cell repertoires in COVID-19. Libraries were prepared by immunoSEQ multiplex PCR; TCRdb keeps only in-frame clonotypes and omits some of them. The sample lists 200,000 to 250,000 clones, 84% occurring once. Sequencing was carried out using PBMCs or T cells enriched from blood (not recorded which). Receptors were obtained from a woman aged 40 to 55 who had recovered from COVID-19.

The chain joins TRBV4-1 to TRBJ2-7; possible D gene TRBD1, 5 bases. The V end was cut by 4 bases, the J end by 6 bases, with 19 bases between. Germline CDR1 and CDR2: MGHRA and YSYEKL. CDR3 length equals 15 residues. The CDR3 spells CASSPPGARVIEQYF. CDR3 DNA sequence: TGCGCCAGCAGCCCTCCGGGCGCCAGGGTAATCGAGCAGTACTTC.

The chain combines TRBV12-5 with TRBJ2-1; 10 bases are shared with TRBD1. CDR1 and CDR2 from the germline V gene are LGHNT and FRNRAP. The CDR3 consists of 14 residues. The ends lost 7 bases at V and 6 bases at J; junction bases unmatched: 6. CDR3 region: CASAGTGASNEQFF. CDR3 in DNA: TGTGCTAGTGCCGGGACAGGGGCGTCCAATGAGCAGTTCTTC.

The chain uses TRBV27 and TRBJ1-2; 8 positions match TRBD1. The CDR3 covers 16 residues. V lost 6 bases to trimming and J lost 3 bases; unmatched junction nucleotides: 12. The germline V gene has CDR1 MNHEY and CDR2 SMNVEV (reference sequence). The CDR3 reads CASRAAGGRLDYGYTF. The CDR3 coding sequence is TGTGCCAGCAGAGCGGCAGGGGGCCGTCTAGACTATGGCTACACCTTC.

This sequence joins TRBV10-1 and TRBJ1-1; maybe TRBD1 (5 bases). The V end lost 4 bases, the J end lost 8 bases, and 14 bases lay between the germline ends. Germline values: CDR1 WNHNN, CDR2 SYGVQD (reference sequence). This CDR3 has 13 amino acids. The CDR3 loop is CASSGGHANEAFF. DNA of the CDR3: TGCGCCAGCAGTGGTGGACACGCCAACGAAGCTTTCTTT.

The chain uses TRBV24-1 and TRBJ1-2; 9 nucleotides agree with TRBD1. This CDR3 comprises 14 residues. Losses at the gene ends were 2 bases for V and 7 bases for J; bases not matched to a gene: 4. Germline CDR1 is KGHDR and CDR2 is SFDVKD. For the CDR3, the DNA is TGTGCCACCAGTGATTCTCACAGGGGGCCTGGCTACACCTTC. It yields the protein CATSDSHRGPGYTF.